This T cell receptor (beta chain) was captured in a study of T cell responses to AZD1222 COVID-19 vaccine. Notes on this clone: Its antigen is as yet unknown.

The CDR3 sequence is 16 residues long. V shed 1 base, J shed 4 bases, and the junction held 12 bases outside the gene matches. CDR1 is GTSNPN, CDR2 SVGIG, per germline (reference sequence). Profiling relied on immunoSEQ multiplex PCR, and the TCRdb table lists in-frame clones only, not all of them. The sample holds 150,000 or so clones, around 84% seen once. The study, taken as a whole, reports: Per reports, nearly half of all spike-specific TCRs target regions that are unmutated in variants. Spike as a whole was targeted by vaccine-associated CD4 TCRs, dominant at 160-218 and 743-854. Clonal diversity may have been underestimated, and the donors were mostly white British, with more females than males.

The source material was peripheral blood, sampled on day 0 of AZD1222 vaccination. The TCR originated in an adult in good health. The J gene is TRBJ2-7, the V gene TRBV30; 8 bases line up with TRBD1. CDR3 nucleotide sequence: TGTGCCTGGAGTGCTTGGGGGGCAGGGGGCCGGTACGAGCAGTACTTC. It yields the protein CAWSAWGAGGRYEQYF.